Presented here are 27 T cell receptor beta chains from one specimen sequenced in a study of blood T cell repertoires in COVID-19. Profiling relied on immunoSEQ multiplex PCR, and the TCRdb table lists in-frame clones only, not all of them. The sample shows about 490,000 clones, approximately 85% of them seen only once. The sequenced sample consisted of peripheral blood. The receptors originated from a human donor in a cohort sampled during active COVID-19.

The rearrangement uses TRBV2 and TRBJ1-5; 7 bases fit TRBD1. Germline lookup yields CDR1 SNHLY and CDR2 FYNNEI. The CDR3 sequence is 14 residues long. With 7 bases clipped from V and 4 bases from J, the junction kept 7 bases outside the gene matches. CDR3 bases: TGTGCCAGCATGATGGACAGGAGAAATCAGCCCCAGCATTTT. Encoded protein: CASMMDRRNQPQHF. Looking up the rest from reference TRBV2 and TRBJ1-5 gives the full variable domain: EPEVTQTPSHQVTQMGQEVILRCVPISNHLYFYWYRQILGQKVEFLVSFYNNEISEKSEIFDDQFSVERPDGSNFTLKIRSTKLEDSAMYFCASMMDRRNQPQHFGDGTRLSIL.

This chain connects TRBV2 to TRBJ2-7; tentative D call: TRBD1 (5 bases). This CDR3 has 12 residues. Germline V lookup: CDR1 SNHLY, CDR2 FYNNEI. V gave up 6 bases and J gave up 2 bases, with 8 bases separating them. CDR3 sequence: CASRGLTYEQYF. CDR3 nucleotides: TGTGCCAGCAGGGGGCTAACCTACGAGCAGTACTTC.

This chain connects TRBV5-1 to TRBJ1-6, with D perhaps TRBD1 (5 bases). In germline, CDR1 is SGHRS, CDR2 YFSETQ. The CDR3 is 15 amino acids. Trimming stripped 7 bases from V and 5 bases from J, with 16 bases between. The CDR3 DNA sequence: TGCGCCAGCTCGCTCGGGGGGATCGATAATTCACCCCTCCACTTT. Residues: CASSLGGIDNSPLHF.

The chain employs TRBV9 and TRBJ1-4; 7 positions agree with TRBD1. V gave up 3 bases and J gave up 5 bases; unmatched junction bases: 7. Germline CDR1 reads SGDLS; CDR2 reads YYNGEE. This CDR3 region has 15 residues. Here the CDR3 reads CASSGLQGRNEKLFF. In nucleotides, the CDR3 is TGTGCCAGCAGCGGGTTACAGGGGCGCAATGAAAAACTGTTTTTT.

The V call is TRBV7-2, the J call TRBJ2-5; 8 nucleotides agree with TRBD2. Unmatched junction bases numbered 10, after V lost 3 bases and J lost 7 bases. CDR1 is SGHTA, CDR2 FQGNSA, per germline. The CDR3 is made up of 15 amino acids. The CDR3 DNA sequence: TGTGCCAGCAGCTTGGAAGCGGGAGTTCGTTGGACCCAGTACTTC. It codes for CASSLEAGVRWTQYF.

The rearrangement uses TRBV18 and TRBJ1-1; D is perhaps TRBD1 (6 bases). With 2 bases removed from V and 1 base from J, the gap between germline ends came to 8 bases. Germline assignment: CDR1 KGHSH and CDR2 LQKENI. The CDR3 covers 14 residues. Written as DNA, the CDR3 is TGTGCCAGCTCACCATCGGGACAGAACACTGAAGCTTTCTTT. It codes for CASSPSGQNTEAFF.

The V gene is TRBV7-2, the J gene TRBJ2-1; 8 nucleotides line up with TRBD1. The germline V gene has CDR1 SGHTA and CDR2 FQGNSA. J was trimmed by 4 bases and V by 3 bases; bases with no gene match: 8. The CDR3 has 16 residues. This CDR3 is CASSLSGGAGYNEQFF. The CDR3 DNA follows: TGTGCCAGCAGCTTGTCAGGGGGCGCAGGTTACAATGAGCAGTTCTTC.

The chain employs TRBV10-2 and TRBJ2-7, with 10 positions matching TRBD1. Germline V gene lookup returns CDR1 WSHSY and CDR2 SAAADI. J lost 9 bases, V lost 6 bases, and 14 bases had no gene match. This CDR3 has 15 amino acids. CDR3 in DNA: TGCGCCAGCAGACTAACCGGGACAGGGGCTACGACGCAGTACTTC. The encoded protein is CASRLTGTGATTQYF.

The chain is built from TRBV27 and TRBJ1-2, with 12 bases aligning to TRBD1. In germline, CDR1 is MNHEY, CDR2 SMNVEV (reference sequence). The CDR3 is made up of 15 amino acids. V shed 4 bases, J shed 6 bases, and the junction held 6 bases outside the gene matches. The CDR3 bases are TGTGCCAGCAGTTCTCGGGACAGGGGGCGTCATGGCTACACCTTC. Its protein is CASSSRDRGRHGYTF.

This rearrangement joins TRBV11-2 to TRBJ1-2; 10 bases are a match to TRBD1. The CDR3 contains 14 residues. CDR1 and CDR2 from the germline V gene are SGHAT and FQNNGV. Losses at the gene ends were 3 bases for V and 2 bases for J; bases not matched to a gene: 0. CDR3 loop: CASSLDRGNYGYTF. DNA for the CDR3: TGTGCCAGCAGCTTGGACAGGGGGAACTATGGCTACACCTTC.

CDR3 residues: CASSPRQGWEPHGYTF. The CDR3 DNA is TGTGCCAGCAGCCCTCGACAGGGATGGGAACCCCATGGCTACACCTTC. The V gene is TRBV7-2, the J gene TRBJ1-2, with 7 nucleotides matching TRBD1. Per germline, CDR1 SGHTA and CDR2 FQGNSA. J lost 6 bases, V lost 5 bases, and 15 bases had no gene match. The CDR3 has 16 residues.

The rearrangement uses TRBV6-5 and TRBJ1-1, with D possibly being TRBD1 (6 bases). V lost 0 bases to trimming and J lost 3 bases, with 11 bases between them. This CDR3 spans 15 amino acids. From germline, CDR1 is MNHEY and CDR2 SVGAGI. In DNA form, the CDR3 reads TGTGCCAGCAGTTACTCGGGACATTCGGACACTGAAGCTTTCTTT. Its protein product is CASSYSGHSDTEAFF.

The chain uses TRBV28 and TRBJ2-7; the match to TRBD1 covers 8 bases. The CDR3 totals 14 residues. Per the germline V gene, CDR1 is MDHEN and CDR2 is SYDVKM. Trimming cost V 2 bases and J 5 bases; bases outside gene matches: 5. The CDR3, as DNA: TGTGCCAGCAGTTTAGTCAGGGGGCAGAACGAGCAGTACTTC. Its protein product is CASSLVRGQNEQYF.

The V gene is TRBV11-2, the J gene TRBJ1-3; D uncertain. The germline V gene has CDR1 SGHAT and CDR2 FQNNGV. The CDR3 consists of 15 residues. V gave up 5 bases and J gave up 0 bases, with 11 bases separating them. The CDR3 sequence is CASSLMSSSGNTIYF. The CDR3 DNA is TGTGCCAGCAGCCTGATGTCGAGCTCTGGAAACACCATATATTTT.

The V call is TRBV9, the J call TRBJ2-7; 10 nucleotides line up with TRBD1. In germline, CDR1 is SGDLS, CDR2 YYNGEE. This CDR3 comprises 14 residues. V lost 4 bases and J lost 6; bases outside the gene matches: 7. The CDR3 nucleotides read TGTGCCAGCAGCTCCACCGGGACAGGGGTCGAGCAGTACTTC. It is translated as CASSSTGTGVEQYF.

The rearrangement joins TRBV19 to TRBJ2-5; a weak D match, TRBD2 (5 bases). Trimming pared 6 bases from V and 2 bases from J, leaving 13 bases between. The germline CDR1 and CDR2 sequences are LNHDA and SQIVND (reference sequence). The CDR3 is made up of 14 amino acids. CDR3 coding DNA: TGTGCCAGTAGCCCTTGGGAGAGTCAAGAGACCCAGTACTTC. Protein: CASSPWESQETQYF. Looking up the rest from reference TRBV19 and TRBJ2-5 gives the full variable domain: DGGITQSPKYLFRKEGQNVTLSCEQNLNHDAMYWYRQDPGQGLRLIYYSQIVNDFQKGDIAEGYSVSREKKESFPLTVTSAQKNPTAFYLCASSPWESQETQYFGPGTRLLVL.

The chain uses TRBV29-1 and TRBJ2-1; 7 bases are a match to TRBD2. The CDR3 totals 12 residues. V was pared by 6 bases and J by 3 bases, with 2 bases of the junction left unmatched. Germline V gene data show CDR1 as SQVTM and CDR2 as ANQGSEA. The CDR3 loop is CSVAGVYNEQFF. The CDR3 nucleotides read TGCAGCGTGGCGGGAGTCTACAATGAGCAGTTCTTC.

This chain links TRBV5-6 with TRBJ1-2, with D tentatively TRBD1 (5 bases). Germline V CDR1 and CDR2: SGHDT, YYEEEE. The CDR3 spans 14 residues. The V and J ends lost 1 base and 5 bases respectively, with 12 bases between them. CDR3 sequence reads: CASSLLRQIYGYTF. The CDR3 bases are TGTGCCAGCAGCTTGTTAAGACAGATTTATGGCTACACCTTC.

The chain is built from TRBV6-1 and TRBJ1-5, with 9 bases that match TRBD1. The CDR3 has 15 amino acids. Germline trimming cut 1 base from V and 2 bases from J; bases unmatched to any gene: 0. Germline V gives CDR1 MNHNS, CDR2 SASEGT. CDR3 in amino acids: CASSEGTGGNQPQHF. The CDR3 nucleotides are TGTGCCAGCAGTGAAGGGACAGGGGGCAATCAGCCCCAGCATTTT.

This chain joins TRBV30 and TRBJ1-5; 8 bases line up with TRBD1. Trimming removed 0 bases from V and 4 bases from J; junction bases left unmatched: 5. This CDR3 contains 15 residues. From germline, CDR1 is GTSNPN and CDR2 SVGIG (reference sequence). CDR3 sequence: CAWSVTWTGNQPQHF. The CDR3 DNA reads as TGTGCCTGGAGTGTAACGTGGACAGGGAATCAGCCCCAGCATTTT. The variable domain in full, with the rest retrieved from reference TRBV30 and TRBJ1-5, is SQTIHQWPATLVQPVGSPLSLECTVEGTSNPNLYWYRQAAGRGLQLLFYSVGIGQISSEVPQNLSASRPQDRQFILSSKKLLLSDSGFYLCAWSVTWTGNQPQHFGDGTRLSIL.

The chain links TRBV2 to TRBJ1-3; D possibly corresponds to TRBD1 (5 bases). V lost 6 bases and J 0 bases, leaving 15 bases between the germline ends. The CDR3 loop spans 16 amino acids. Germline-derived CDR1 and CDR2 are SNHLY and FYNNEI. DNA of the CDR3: TGTGCCAGCAGCGAGATACAGGCTAGCTCTGGAAACACCATATATTTT. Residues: CASSEIQASSGNTIYF.

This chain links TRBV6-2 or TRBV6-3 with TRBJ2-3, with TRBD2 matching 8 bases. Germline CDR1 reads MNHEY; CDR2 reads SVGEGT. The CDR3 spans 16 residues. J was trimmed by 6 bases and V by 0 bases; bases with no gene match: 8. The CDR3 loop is CASSYSRREVADTQYF. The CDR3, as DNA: TGTGCCAGCAGTTACTCGAGGCGGGAGGTTGCCGATACGCAGTATTTT.

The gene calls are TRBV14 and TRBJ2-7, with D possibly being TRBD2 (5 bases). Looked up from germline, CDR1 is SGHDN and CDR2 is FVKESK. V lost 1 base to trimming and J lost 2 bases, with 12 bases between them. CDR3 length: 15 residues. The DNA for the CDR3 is TGTGCCAGCAGCCAAGGTTTACTAGGCCCCTACGAGCAGTACTTC. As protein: CASSQGLLGPYEQYF. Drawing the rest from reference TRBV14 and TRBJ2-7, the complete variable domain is EAGVTQFPSHSVIEKGQTVTLRCDPISGHDNLYWYRRVMGKEIKFLLHFVKESKQDESGMPNNRFLAERTGGTYSTLKVQPAELEDSGVYFCASSQGLLGPYEQYFGPGTRLTVT.

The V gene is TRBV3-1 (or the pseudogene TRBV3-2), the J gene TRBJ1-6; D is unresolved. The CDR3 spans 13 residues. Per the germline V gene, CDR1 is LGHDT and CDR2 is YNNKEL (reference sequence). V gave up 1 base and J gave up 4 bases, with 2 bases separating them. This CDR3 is CASSQVYNSPLHF. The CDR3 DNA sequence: TGTGCCAGCAGCCAAGTATATAATTCACCCCTCCACTTT.

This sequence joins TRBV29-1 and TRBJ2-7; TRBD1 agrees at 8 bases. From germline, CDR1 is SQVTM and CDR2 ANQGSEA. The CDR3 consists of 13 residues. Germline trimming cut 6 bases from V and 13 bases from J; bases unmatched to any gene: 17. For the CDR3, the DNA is TGCAGCGTAAAGAGTGGACAGGGAAGGGGGCTTTACTTC. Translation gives CSVKSGQGRGLYF.

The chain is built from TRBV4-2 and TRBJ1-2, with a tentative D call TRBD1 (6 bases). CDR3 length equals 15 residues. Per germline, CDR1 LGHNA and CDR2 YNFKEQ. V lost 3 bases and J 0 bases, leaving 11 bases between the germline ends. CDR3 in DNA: TGTGCCAGCAGCCAGGACAGAAGAGCTAACTATGGCTACACCTTC. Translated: CASSQDRRANYGYTF.

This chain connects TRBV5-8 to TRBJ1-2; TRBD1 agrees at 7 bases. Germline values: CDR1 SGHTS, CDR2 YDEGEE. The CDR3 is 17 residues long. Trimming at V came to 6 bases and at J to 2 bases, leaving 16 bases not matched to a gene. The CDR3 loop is CASNRQGELGLNYGYTF. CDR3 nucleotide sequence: TGTGCCAGCAACCGACAGGGAGAATTGGGCCTAAACTATGGCTACACCTTC.